The T cell receptor (beta chain) described here comes from a study of cytomegalovirus exposure and HLA in healthy donors. The donors were in the approximately 120-subject validation cohort; that cohort was separate from the approximately 700-subject first cohort. CDR1 and CDR2 from the germline V gene are MNHEY and SVGAGI. The CDR3 consists of 15 residues. V lost 6 bases to trimming and J lost 1 base, with 16 bases between them. In this sample, this clone turned up a few times. Sequenced by immunoSEQ multiplex PCR; TCRdb stores in-frame clones only, minus some. Among about 330,000 clones, 70% to 90% were seen once, and the ten largest hold 0.75% to 0.85%.

This receptor was taken from a woman in her late teens or twenties in good health and CMV-seronegative. The chain carries TRBV6-5 and TRBJ2-7; D may be TRBD1 (5 bases). The source material was PBMCs. Here the CDR3 DNA reads TGTGCCAGCAGAGAAAGCAGGGTAAGTTCCTACGAGCAGTACTTC. This encodes CASRESRVSSYEQYF.